The clone carrying this TCR beta chain was detected once. Its specificity is unknown. V lost 6 bases and J 0 bases, leaving 15 bases between the germline ends. Per germline, CDR1 LNHDA and CDR2 SQIVND (reference sequence). The CDR3 spans 15 residues. This specimen belongs to a study of cytomegalovirus exposure and HLA in healthy donors. General study results and limits: Reports credit the classifier with highly specific, highly sensitive diagnosis of cytomegalovirus status.

Measured with immunoSEQ multiplex PCR; TCRdb has only the in-frame clones, and not every one. The table shows about 360,000 clones, with 86% occurring only once. The chain links TRBV19 to TRBJ2-7, with D perhaps matching TRBD2 (7 bases). This TCR derives from a woman aged 18 to 35 in good health and CMV-seronegative. The sequencing sample was made of PBMCs. The CDR3 nucleotides are TGTGCCAGTAGCATGGGGGGGCCTAACTCCTACGAGCAGTACTTC. Translating it yields CASSMGGPNSYEQYF. Looking up the rest from reference TRBV19 and TRBJ2-7 gives the full variable domain: DGGITQSPKYLFRKEGQNVTLSCEQNLNHDAMYWYRQDPGQGLRLIYYSQIVNDFQKGDIAEGYSVSREKKESFPLTVTSAQKNPTAFYLCASSMGGPNSYEQYFGPGTRLTVT.